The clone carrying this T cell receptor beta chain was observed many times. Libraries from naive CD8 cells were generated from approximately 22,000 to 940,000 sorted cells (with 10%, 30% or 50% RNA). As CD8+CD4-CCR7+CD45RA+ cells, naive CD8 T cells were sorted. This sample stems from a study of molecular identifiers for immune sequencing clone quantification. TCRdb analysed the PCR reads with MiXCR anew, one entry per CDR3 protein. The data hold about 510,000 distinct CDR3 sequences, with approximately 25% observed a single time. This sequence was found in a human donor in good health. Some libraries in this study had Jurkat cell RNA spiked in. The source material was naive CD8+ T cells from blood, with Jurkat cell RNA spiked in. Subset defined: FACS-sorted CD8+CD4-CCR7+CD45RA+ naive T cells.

The CDR3 loop is CASSQGVRGGETQYF. The CDR3 DNA is TGCGCCAGCAGTCAAGGTGTCCGGGGGGGAGAGACCCAGTACTTC. The chain carries TRBV5-1 and TRBJ2-5; 8 bases are shared with TRBD2. The CDR3 extends over 15 amino acids. With V trimmed by 5 bases and J by 4 bases, 10 bases remained unmatched. The germline CDR1 and CDR2 sequences are SGHRS and YFSETQ.